The 25 T cell receptor beta chains reported below all come from one sample, sequenced in a study of beta chain features in type 1 diabetes. Study-level results: A moderate, significant TCRB CDR3 shortening appeared in type 1 diabetes across four CD4+ subsets.

Which antigens these TCRs recognize remains unknown. Sequenced material consisted of expressed TCRB transcripts (all of the isolated RNA was reverse transcribed). The protocol was immunoSEQ multiplex PCR, while the TCRdb copy is restricted to in-frame clones and leaves out a portion. The repertoire holds roughly 150,000 clones, around 7.9% seen once, with 0.5% in the top ten. The sample taken for sequencing was central memory CD4+ T cells from blood. Receptors originate from a man younger than 35 with type 1 diabetes.

This clone was counted between two and nine times. This rearrangement joins TRBV21-1 to TRBJ2-1; whether TRBD1, the table's D call, matches the DNA was not checked. TRBV21-1 is assigned pseudogene status. CDR3 length equals 18 residues. The DNA of the CDR3 is TGTGCCAGCAGAGGGGCCGAGAAGCGCTGTTGTGTTAGCAATGAGCAGTTCTTC. Translated, it gives CASRGAEKRCCVSNEQFF.

This clone was detected many times. The chain employs TRBV7-2 and TRBJ1-1; D perhaps matches TRBD1 (5 bases). V gave up 1 base and J gave up 4 bases, with 10 bases separating them. CDR1 and CDR2 (germline): SGHTA, FQGNSA. The CDR3 is 14 residues long. DNA for the CDR3: TGTGCCAGCAGCTTAGTTCAGGGAGGCACTGAAGCTTTCTTT. Protein product: CASSLVQGGTEAFF.

Only a few counts were recorded for this clone. This chain joins TRBV4-3 and TRBJ2-2, with 10 bases aligning to TRBD1. The V gene end was trimmed by 3 bases and the J gene end by 6 bases; junction bases not matched to a gene: 1. Germline V gene sequence: CDR1 LGHNA, CDR2 YSLEER. CDR3 length equals 14 residues. CDR3 nucleotide sequence: TGCGCCAGCAGCCACGGACAGGGGGCCGGGGAGCTGTTTTTT. Its translation is CASSHGQGAGELFF.

The J gene is TRBJ2-7, the V gene TRBV29-1; D is perhaps TRBD2 (7 bases). The V and J ends lost 6 bases and 0 bases respectively, with 9 bases between them. Germline values: CDR1 SQVTM, CDR2 ANQGSEA. The CDR3 totals 12 residues. The CDR3 spells CSVRGPSYEQYF. DNA of the CDR3: TGCAGCGTGCGGGGGCCCTCCTACGAGCAGTACTTC.

This clone was seen only a few times. This chain joins TRBV18 and TRBJ2-7, with 7 positions matching TRBD1. With 3 bases clipped from V and 0 bases from J, the junction kept 5 bases outside the gene matches. The CDR3 runs to 15 residues. Germline V gene sequence: CDR1 KGHSH, CDR2 LQKENI. CDR3: CASSPTPGGSYEQYF. CDR3 nucleotide sequence: TGTGCCAGCTCACCGACCCCAGGGGGCTCCTACGAGCAGTACTTC.

In this sample, this clone turned up a few times. The gene calls are TRBV30 and TRBJ2-1, with D perhaps TRBD1 (6 bases). From germline, CDR1 is GTSNPN and CDR2 SVGIG (reference sequence). Trimming cost V 3 bases and J 1 base, with 16 bases left between them. This CDR3 is built from 16 residues. The CDR3, as DNA: TGTGCCTGGAGGGCCCTAGGCAGGGGATCCTACAATGAGCAGTTCTTC. Its translation: CAWRALGRGSYNEQFF.

The chain recombines TRBV28 with TRBJ1-5; 9 bases are a match to TRBD1. This CDR3 is 15 amino acids long. Germline assignment: CDR1 MDHEN and CDR2 SYDVKM. V lost 6 bases, J lost 2 bases, and 5 bases stayed unmatched. CDR3 bases: TGTGCCAGCAGAAACAGGGGGCTTGGCAATCAGCCCCAGCATTTT. Translation: CASRNRGLGNQPQHF.

The chain combines TRBV27 with TRBJ2-1; 9 nucleotides align to TRBD1. V lost 4 bases to trimming and J lost 10 bases; unmatched junction nucleotides: 11. Germline lookup yields CDR1 MNHEY and CDR2 SMNVEV (reference sequence). The CDR3 runs 15 residues. The CDR3 region has the DNA TGTGCCAGCAGTTCCGGGACAGGGTCGTTCTTAGAGCAGTTCTTC. This translates into CASSSGTGSFLEQFF.

This clone was counted only a few times. The chain links TRBV9 to TRBJ2-7; tentatively, D is TRBD1 (5 bases). This CDR3 contains 15 residues. Trimming left V 4 bases short and J 0 bases short, with 14 bases between. In germline, CDR1 is SGDLS, CDR2 YYNGEE. The chain's CDR3 is CASSILPDISYEQYF. The CDR3 DNA reads as TGTGCCAGCAGCATCCTACCGGACATCTCCTACGAGCAGTACTTC.

There are a few counts of this clone. The chain recombines TRBV27 with TRBJ1-2, with 7 bases matching TRBD1. V lost 3 bases to trimming and J lost 4 bases; unmatched junction nucleotides: 8. CDR3 length equals 15 residues. Germline CDR1 reads MNHEY; CDR2 reads SMNVEV (reference sequence). CDR3: CASSLGQPRIYGYTF. CDR3 DNA: TGTGCCAGCAGTTTGGGACAGCCTCGAATCTATGGCTACACCTTC.

This clone showed up just a few times. The chain joins TRBV5-6 to TRBJ2-7; TRBD1 matches at 9 bases. Losses at the gene ends were 6 bases for V and 7 bases for J; bases not matched to a gene: 14. This CDR3 is built from 15 residues. CDR1 is SGHDT, CDR2 YYEEEE, per germline. As DNA, the CDR3 is TGTGCCAGCACCATATTCCCGGGACAGGGATTTGAGCAGTACTTC. It yields the protein CASTIFPGQGFEQYF. Variable domain in full (rest from reference TRBV5-6 and TRBJ2-7): DAGVTQSPTHLIKTRGQQVTLRCSPKSGHDTVSWYQQALGQGPQFIFQYYEEEERQRGNFPDRFSGHQFPNYSSELNVNALLLGDSALYLCASTIFPGQGFEQYFGPGTRLTVT.

The chain is built from TRBV15 and TRBJ2-2; 11 nucleotides match TRBD1. CDR3 size: 16 residues. After removal of 1 base from V and 3 bases from J, the junction contained 1 base not matched to a gene. CDR1 is LNHNV and CDR2 is YYDKDF in the germline V gene (reference sequence). CDR3 in amino acids: CATSRGDRGYTGELFF. Here the CDR3 DNA reads TGTGCCACCAGCAGAGGGGACAGGGGGTACACCGGGGAGCTGTTTTTT.

This clone was observed a handful of times. The chain is built from TRBV18 and TRBJ1-1, with D tentatively TRBD1 (5 bases). CDR1 KGHSH and CDR2 LQKENI come from the germline V gene. V lost 3 bases and J lost 0, with 8 bases in between. The length of the CDR3 is 14 residues. The CDR3: CASSPDSMNTEAFF. The DNA for the CDR3 is TGTGCCAGCTCACCCGACAGCATGAACACTGAAGCTTTCTTT.

The rearrangement uses TRBV2 and TRBJ1-5; TRBD1 matches 11 bases. The CDR3 loop spans 16 amino acids. Germline V gives CDR1 SNHLY, CDR2 FYNNEI. The V and J ends lost 7 bases and 0 bases, in that order; junction bases with no gene match: 5. The CDR3 nucleotides read TGTGCCAGCACCTGGACAGGGGGCTATAGCAATCAGCCCCAGCATTTT. Translating gives CASTWTGGYSNQPQHF.

The table lists this clone with a few counts. V usage is TRBV29-1 and J usage is TRBJ2-1; TRBD1 matches at 8 bases. V dropped 1 base and J dropped 6; count of bases not matched to a gene: 5. The CDR3 extends over 14 amino acids. Per the germline V gene, CDR1 is SQVTM and CDR2 is ANQGSEA. The CDR3 loop is CSVEAGQGRNEQFF. For the CDR3, the DNA is TGCAGCGTTGAAGCTGGACAGGGCCGCAATGAGCAGTTCTTC.

This chain links TRBV10-3 with TRBJ2-5; TRBD1 might be the D (5 bases). Trimming pared 10 bases from V and 3 bases from J, leaving 15 bases between. Germline CDR1 ENHRY, CDR2 SYGVKD. CDR3 length: 13 amino acids. The CDR3 is CATRSGREETQYF. The CDR3 DNA reads TGTGCCACTCGATCAGGCAGGGAAGAGACCCAGTACTTC.

This clone was recorded at least ten times. This sequence joins TRBV29-1 and TRBJ2-1; 8 bases fit TRBD2. This CDR3 spans 12 amino acids. Germline V gene lookup returns CDR1 SQVTM and CDR2 ANQGSEA. V lost 7 bases and J lost 6; bases outside the gene matches: 5. As DNA, the CDR3 is TGCAGCGCCGACCGGGAGGGCAATGAGCAGTTCTTC. This codes for CSADREGNEQFF.

The CDR3 region is CASSSGTGDYEQYF. The CDR3 DNA follows: TGTGCCAGCAGTTCCGGGACAGGGGACTACGAGCAGTACTTC. J is TRBJ2-7 and V is TRBV28; 10 bases fit TRBD1. Germline CDR1 reads MDHEN; CDR2 reads SYDVKM. Trimming cost V 4 bases and J 3 bases; bases outside gene matches: 3. The CDR3 runs 14 residues.

This clone was picked up a small number of times. The chain is built from TRBV27 and TRBJ1-4; D is unresolved. The CDR3 loop spans 15 amino acids. V was cut by 5 bases and J by 0 bases, with 10 bases left in between. Germline V lookup: CDR1 MNHEY, CDR2 SMNVEV (reference sequence). The CDR3 loop is CASSHNGATNEKLFF. CDR3 DNA: TGTGCCAGCAGTCACAACGGAGCAACTAATGAAAAACTGTTTTTT.

This clone was found a few times. The V call is TRBV6-5, the J call TRBJ2-5, with D possibly TRBD2 on 7 matching bases. V lost 4 bases, J lost 4 bases, and 16 bases lay in between. CDR1 is MNHEY, CDR2 SVGAGI, per germline. The CDR3 length is 15 residues. The CDR3 DNA sequence: TGTGCCAGCAGTTCCGCTGCGGGGGCGCGAGAGACCCAGTACTTC. This codes for CASSSAAGARETQYF.

The chain recombines TRBV5-1 with TRBJ2-1; 7 bases line up with TRBD2. This CDR3 is built from 14 residues. Germline CDR1 is SGHRS and CDR2 is YFSETQ. With 4 bases clipped from V and 4 bases from J, the junction kept 5 bases outside the gene matches. In DNA form, the CDR3 reads TGCGCCAGCAGCACTGGACTAGTGTACAATGAGCAGTTCTTC. It codes for CASSTGLVYNEQFF. The entire variable domain, with the rest obtained from reference TRBV5-1 and TRBJ2-1, is as follows: KAGVTQTPRYLIKTRGQQVTLSCSPISGHRSVSWYQQTPGQGLQFLFEYFSETQRNKGNFPGRFSGRQFSNSRSEMNVSTLELGDSALYLCASSTGLVYNEQFFGPGTRLTVL.

The chain has TRBV5-1 and TRBJ1-1, with D perhaps matching TRBD1 (5 bases). Trimming left V 0 bases short and J 7 bases short, with 10 bases between. The CDR3 is made up of 13 amino acids. Germline-derived CDR1 and CDR2 are SGHRS and YFSETQ. The CDR3 sequence: CASSLDGHLEAFF. CDR3 DNA sequence: TGCGCCAGCAGCTTGGACGGACACCTTGAAGCTTTCTTT.

The chain employs TRBV28 and TRBJ2-5; D may be TRBD1 (5 bases). The CDR3 loop spans 14 amino acids. With 2 bases removed from V and 5 bases from J, the gap between germline ends came to 12 bases. Germline V gives CDR1 MDHEN, CDR2 SYDVKM. CDR3 coding DNA: TGTGCCAGCAGTTTAATCAGGGATGGCGAGACCCAGTACTTC. It codes for CASSLIRDGETQYF.

The chain uses TRBV25-1 and TRBJ2-2; D unclear. The germline V gene encodes CDR1 MGHDK and CDR2 SYGVNS. CDR3 length: 12 residues. V gave up 1 base and J gave up 7 bases, with 4 bases separating them. This CDR3 is CASSESVGELFF. In nucleotides, the CDR3 is TGTGCCAGCAGTGAATCGGTCGGGGAGCTGTTTTTT.

The V call is TRBV10-3, the J call TRBJ2-7; perhaps TRBD1 as D (5 bases). The CDR3 length is 14 residues. CDR1 ENHRY and CDR2 SYGVKD come from the germline V gene. V was cut by 3 bases and J by 0 bases, with 9 bases left in between. In nucleotides, the CDR3 is TGTGCCATCAGTGACCAGGGATCCTCCTACGAGCAGTACTTC. This translates into CAISDQGSSYEQYF.